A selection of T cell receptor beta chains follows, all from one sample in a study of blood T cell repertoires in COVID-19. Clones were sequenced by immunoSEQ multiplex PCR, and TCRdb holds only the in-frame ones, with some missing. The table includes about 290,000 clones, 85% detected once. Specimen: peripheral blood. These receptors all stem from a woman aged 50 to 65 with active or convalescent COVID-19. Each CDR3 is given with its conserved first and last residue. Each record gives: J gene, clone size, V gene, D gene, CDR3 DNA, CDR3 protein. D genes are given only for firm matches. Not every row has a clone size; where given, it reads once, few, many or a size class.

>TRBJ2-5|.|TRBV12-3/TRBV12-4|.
TGTGCCAGCACCCAAACAGGAGAGACCCAGTACTTC
CASTQTGETQYF
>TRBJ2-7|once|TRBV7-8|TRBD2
TGTGCCAGCAGCCAGGCTGGGGCTAGCGGGGCCTACGAGCAGTACTTC
CASSQAGASGAYEQYF
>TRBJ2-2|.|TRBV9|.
TGTGCCAGCAGCGTAGAGACATCCCGGGGGACCGGGGAGCTGTTTTTT
CASSVETSRGTGELFF
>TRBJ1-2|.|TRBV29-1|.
TGCAGCGTTTCCCAGGGCAACTATGGCTACACCTTC
CSVSQGNYGYTF
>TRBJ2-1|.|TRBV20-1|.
TGCAGTGCTAGTTCGTCTAGCGCTAGCTCCTACAATGAGCAGTTCTTC
CSASSSSASSYNEQFF
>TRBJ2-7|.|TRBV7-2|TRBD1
TGTGCCAGCAGCCCGGACAGGGGGCGCCCGTCCGAGCAGTACTTC
CASSPDRGRPSEQYF
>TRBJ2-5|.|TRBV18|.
TGTGCCAGCTCTCCGCGGGGCGAGACCCAGTACTTC
CASSPRGETQYF
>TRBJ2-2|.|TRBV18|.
TGTGCCAGCCGAGAGGCCTCGAACACCGGGGAGCTGTTTTTT
CASREASNTGELFF
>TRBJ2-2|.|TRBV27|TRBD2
TGTGCCAGCAAGGGGCTAGCGGGAGGGGGTCTGACCGGGGAGCTGTTTTTT
CASKGLAGGGLTGELFF
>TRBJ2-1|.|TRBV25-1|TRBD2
TGTGCCAGCAGGCCTAGCGGAGCGAGTGAGCAGTTCTTC
CASRPSGASEQFF
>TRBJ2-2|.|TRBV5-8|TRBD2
TGTGCCAGCAGCTTTTCTGGACTAGCGGGAGGACTCACCGGGGAGCTGTTTTTT
CASSFSGLAGGLTGELFF
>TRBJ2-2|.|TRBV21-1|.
TGTGCCAGAAGGGGTCAGGGAAACACCGGGGAGCTGTTTTTT
CARRGQGNTGELFF
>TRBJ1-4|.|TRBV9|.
TGTGCCAGCAGCGCGGGGGAGACTTTAAATGAAAAACTGTTTTTT
CASSAGETLNEKLFF
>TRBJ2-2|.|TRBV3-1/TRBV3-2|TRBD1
TGTGCCAGCAGCCAAAAGGGACAGGGCGGGTCCGGGGAGCTGTTTTTT
CASSQKGQGGSGELFF
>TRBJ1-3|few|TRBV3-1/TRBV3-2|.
TGTGCCAGCAGAGACAGGTGGGCTGGAAACACCATATATTTT
CASRDRWAGNTIYF
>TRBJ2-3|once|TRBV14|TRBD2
TGTGCCAGCAGCCAAGCCCCGCGGGAGGGGAACACAGATACGCAGTATTTT
CASSQAPREGNTDTQYF
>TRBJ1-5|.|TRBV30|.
TGTGCCTGGAGCGCGGGGGGAGATCAGCCCCAGCATTTT
CAWSAGGDQPQHF
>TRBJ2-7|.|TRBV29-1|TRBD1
TGCAGCGTTGAAAGGGGACAGGCGCCCTACGAGCAGTACTTC
CSVERGQAPYEQYF
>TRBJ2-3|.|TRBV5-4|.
TGTGCCAGCAGCTCCGGACAGTTCAACACAGATACGCAGTATTTT
CASSSGQFNTDTQYF
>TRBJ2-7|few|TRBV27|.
TGTGCCAGCAGTTTATACCCCCTCGGGTCGTTCGAGCAGTACTTC
CASSLYPLGSFEQYF
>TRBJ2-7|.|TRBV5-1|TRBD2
TGCGCCAGCAGCTTGGATGGTAGCGGGAGTTTCGAGCAGTACTTC
CASSLDGSGSFEQYF
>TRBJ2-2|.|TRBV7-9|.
TGTGCCAGCAGCTTAGCCAGGGCCACCGGGGAGCTGTTTTTT
CASSLARATGELFF
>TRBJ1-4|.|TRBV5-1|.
TGCGCCAGCAGCTTGGGACAGACTAATGAAAAACTGTTTTTT
CASSLGQTNEKLFF
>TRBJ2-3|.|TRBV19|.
TGTGCCAGTAGTATAAAGACTTCGGGCACAGATACGCAGTATTTT
CASSIKTSGTDTQYF
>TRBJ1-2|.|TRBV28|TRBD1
TGTGCCAGCAGCCGGGGACAGATCTATGGCTACACCTTC
CASSRGQIYGYTF
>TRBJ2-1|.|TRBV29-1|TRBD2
TGCAGCGTTCTCCGCTTGACTAGCGACAATGAGCAGTTCTTC
CSVLRLTSDNEQFF
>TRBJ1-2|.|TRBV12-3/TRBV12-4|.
TGTGCCAGCAGGCTGGACAGCTATGGCTACACCTTC
CASRLDSYGYTF
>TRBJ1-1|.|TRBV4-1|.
TGCGCCAGCAGCCAACCCGGACAGCTAAACACTGAAGCTTTCTTT
CASSQPGQLNTEAFF
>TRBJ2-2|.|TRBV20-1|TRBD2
TGCAGTGCTAGTTGGGCGGGAGGGACCGGGGAGCTGTTTTTT
CSASWAGGTGELFF
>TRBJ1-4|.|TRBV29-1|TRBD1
TGCAGCGTTGCCCCAGGACAGGGTGATGAAAAACTGTTTTTT
CSVAPGQGDEKLFF
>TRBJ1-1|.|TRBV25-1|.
TGTGCCAGCAGAACAGGCGGCACTGAAGCTTTCTTT
CASRTGGTEAFF